This T cell receptor beta chain was identified during a study of T cells after posttransplantation cyclophosphamide. Regarding the study as a whole: Skin or GI-infiltrating T cells shared few TRB sequences with blood.

The repertoire was sequenced with immunoSEQ multiplex PCR; TCRdb's copy has only in-frame clones and lacks some. The table records roughly 12,000 clones, about 2.1% of them present only once. Treatment was busulfan-fludarabine conditioning, a marrow graft, and cyclophosphamide on days +3 and +4. CDR3 length: 17 residues. The germline V gene has CDR1 MDHEN and CDR2 SYDVKM. V was clipped by 8 bases and J by 4 bases; unmatched bases: 14. This clone was counted between two and nine times. Its target is unknown. The chain couples TRBV28 to TRBJ2-1; 10 bases fit TRBD2. This sample comprised PBMCs, obtained after allogeneic stem cell transplant with posttransplant cyclophosphamide. The TCR originated in a male patient aged 30 to 40 who received an allogeneic stem cell transplant from a related donor, was CMV-positive, and had no GVHD. Some of these T cells may belong to the graft donor. The CDR3, as DNA: TGTGCCAGCGGATCACTAGCGGGGTCACCGACTTACAATGAGCAGTTCTTC. As protein: CASGSLAGSPTYNEQFF.